The 25 T cell receptor beta chains below all came from one sample that was sequenced in a study of post-analysis software for immune sequencing data. Findings and limits, study-wide: Patients showed TRBV5-6, TRBV5-1 and TRBV20-1 among roughly 5 TRBV segments more frequent than in controls.

Their antigens are not known. Unique molecular identifiers were present in the TCR beta cDNA libraries. TCRdb re-derived calls from the PCR reads in MiXCR, one entry per CDR3 protein. This sample has fewer than 700,000 distinct CDR3 sequences, with 44% found just once. Sequencing used blood. The receptor set was obtained from a girl aged 5-17 years with multiple sclerosis.

This chain connects TRBV7-9 to TRBJ2-3, with TRBD2 matching over 7 bases. V was clipped by 4 bases and J by 2 bases; unmatched bases: 9. The CDR3 runs to 16 residues. Germline values: CDR1 SEHNR, CDR2 FQNEAQ (reference sequence). DNA for the CDR3: TGTGCCAGCAGCTCACGATTCGGACTAGTCACAGATACGCAGTATTTT. Protein: CASSSRFGLVTDTQYF.

The chain has TRBV6-1 and TRBJ2-6, with D possibly TRBD1 on 5 matching bases. V was shortened by 7 bases and J by 0 bases, with 25 bases between the two germline ends. CDR1 and CDR2 from the germline V gene are MNHNS and SASEGT. The CDR3 has 20 amino acids. CDR3: CASIHRRLPQLPSGANVLTF. As DNA, the CDR3 is TGTGCCAGCATCCACAGGAGACTGCCTCAACTTCCCTCTGGGGCCAACGTCCTGACTTTC.

The genes are TRBV9 and TRBJ2-7; 12 bases are a match to TRBD2. The germline V gene has CDR1 SGDLS and CDR2 YYNGEE. J lost 6 bases, V lost 4 bases, and 11 bases had no gene match. The CDR3 extends over 16 amino acids. The CDR3 region has the DNA TGTGCCAGCAGCCCCCAGGGACTAGCGGGCCCCCTCGAGCAGTACTTC. The encoded protein is CASSPQGLAGPLEQYF.

The V and J genes are TRBV6-1 and TRBJ2-7; no firm D call. CDR1 is MNHNS and CDR2 is SASEGT in the germline V gene. The CDR3 has 12 residues. Trimming pared 11 bases from V and 2 bases from J, leaving 13 bases between. CDR3 DNA sequence: TGTGCCTCTCGGCCGGGCCCCTACGAGCAGTACTTC. Translated, it gives CASRPGPYEQYF.

The rearrangement uses TRBV6-1 and TRBJ1-1; weak D call: TRBD1 (5 bases). Germline CDR1 reads MNHNS; CDR2 reads SASEGT. This CDR3 region has 14 residues. Trimming shortened V by 4 bases and J by 5 bases, and 14 bases separated the two germline ends. In nucleotides, the CDR3 is TGTGCCAGCAGTGGATGGACCCGGGGGACTGAAGCTTTCTTT. This gives the protein CASSGWTRGTEAFF.

Ten or more counts support this clonotype. This sequence joins TRBV7-9 and TRBJ2-7; D is ambiguous. Deletions cut 5 bases from V and 3 bases from J, with 5 bases between. CDR3 length equals 11 residues. The germline V gene encodes CDR1 SEHNR and CDR2 FQNEAQ (reference sequence). DNA for the CDR3: TGTGCCAGCAGCCGCTACTACGAGCAGTACTTC. Translated, it gives CASSRYYEQYF.

V is TRBV6-6 and J is TRBJ2-1; TRBD2 matches 12 bases. CDR3 length: 16 residues. Germline CDR1 is MNHNY and CDR2 is SVGAGI (reference sequence). The V and J ends lost 6 bases and 4 bases, in that order; junction bases with no gene match: 7. The DNA for the CDR3 is TGTGCCAGCAGCCCTAGCGGGGGGGCCTCATACAATGAGCAGTTCTTC. Protein: CASSPSGGASYNEQFF.

The chain combines TRBV25-1 with TRBJ2-3; tentative D call: TRBD2 (6 bases). This CDR3 region has 14 residues. Trimming pared 5 bases from V and 1 base from J, leaving 10 bases between. Germline V gives CDR1 MGHDK, CDR2 SYGVNS. CDR3 sequence: CASSWTGGTDTQYF. The CDR3 DNA reads TGTGCCAGCAGTTGGACGGGGGGCACAGATACGCAGTATTTT.

This chain connects TRBV12-3 or TRBV12-4 to TRBJ2-4, with D perhaps matching TRBD2 (5 bases). This CDR3 contains 16 residues. Deletions cut 6 bases from V and 0 bases from J, with 15 bases between. The CDR3 is CASSPDLSLAKNIQYF. The CDR3 bases are TGTGCCAGCAGCCCGGACTTATCACTAGCCAAAAACATTCAGTACTTC.

The V call is TRBV12-3 or TRBV12-4, the J call TRBJ2-5, with TRBD2 as a possible D gene (5 bases). The CDR3 is 16 amino acids. Trimming took off 1 base at V and 1 base at J, with 13 bases between the two ends. CDR3 nucleotides: TGTGCCAGCAGTTTAGGACGGCCAAGCGGCCAAGAGACCCAGTACTTC. Translated, it gives CASSLGRPSGQETQYF.

This chain links TRBV11-2 with TRBJ2-5; maybe TRBD2 (5 bases). The CDR3 sequence is 13 residues long. CDR1 SGHAT and CDR2 FQNNGV come from the germline V gene. Trimming took off 4 bases at V and 7 bases at J, with 13 bases between the two ends. The CDR3 spells CASSSSGRRTQYF. The CDR3, as DNA: TGTGCCAGCAGCTCGAGCGGTCGAAGGACCCAGTACTTC.

J is TRBJ2-3 and V is TRBV4-2; no clear D gene. The CDR3 is 15 amino acids. Germline CDR1 reads LGHNA; CDR2 reads YNFKEQ. The ends were cut back, 0 bases at V and 3 bases at J, with 10 bases in the middle. CDR3: CASSQDRVATDTQYF. The CDR3, as DNA: TGTGCCAGCAGCCAAGATCGAGTAGCTACAGATACGCAGTATTTT.

The rearrangement links TRBV5-1 to TRBJ2-1, with D hard to call. Per the germline V gene, CDR1 is SGHRS and CDR2 is YFSETQ. V lost 0 bases and J 9 bases, leaving 7 bases between the germline ends. The CDR3 consists of 12 residues. The chain's CDR3 is CASSLETPEQFF. DNA of the CDR3: TGCGCCAGCAGCTTGGAAACCCCTGAGCAGTTCTTC.

The chain's CDR3 is CASSELAVATEAFF. The CDR3 DNA reads TGTGCCAGCAGTGAATTGGCGGTGGCCACTGAAGCTTTCTTT. The chain carries TRBV2 and TRBJ1-1; D is ambiguous. CDR1 and CDR2 (germline): SNHLY, FYNNEI. Trimming removed 2 bases from V and 4 bases from J, with 11 bases in between. The CDR3 runs to 14 residues.

The table lists this clonotype with a few counts. This chain links TRBV20-1 with TRBJ2-3; tentative D call: TRBD1 (5 bases). Looked up from germline, CDR1 is DFQATT and CDR2 is SNEGSKA (reference sequence). V was trimmed by 3 bases and J by 0 bases, leaving 10 bases between them. The CDR3 runs to 14 residues. CDR3 bases: TGCAGTGCTAGCTCAGGGCTGAGCACAGATACGCAGTATTTT. It yields the protein CSASSGLSTDTQYF.

The V gene is TRBV10-3, the J gene TRBJ2-4, with 14 bases aligning to TRBD2. The J call may be in error: the DNA end matches TRBJ2-7 better. This CDR3 has 15 amino acids. CDR1 ENHRY and CDR2 SYGVKD come from the germline V gene. The CDR3 DNA reads TGTGCCATCAGTGGACTAGCGGGGGGGCCCCACGAGCAGTACTTC. This gives the protein CAISGLAGGPHEQYF.

V gene TRBV5-6 combines with J gene TRBJ2-3; the D gene is possibly TRBD2 (5 bases). Germline V gives CDR1 SGHDT, CDR2 YYEEEE. The V end lost 4 bases, the J end lost 8 bases, and 23 bases lay between the germline ends. CDR3 length equals 16 residues. The CDR3 is CASSRLGIGVRVTQYF. The CDR3 DNA follows: TGTGCCAGCAGCCGACTGGGGATAGGAGTGAGGGTTACGCAGTATTTT. Complete variable domain (other parts from reference TRBV5-6 and TRBJ2-3): DAGVTQSPTHLIKTRGQQVTLRCSPKSGHDTVSWYQQALGQGPQFIFQYYEEEERQRGNFPDRFSGHQFPNYSSELNVNALLLGDSALYLCASSRLGIGVRVTQYFGPGTRLTVL.

The chain links TRBV4-1 to TRBJ2-1, with a weak D call TRBD2 (5 bases). With 1 base removed from V and 6 bases from J, the gap between germline ends came to 7 bases. CDR1 MGHRA and CDR2 YSYEKL come from the germline V gene. This CDR3 region has 13 residues. The CDR3 region has the DNA TGCGCCAGCAGCCAAGGAGGAGGCAATGAGCAGTTCTTC. Amino acid sequence: CASSQGGGNEQFF.

This chain uses TRBV12-3 or TRBV12-4 with TRBJ2-5; D gene ambiguous. The CDR3 is made up of 13 amino acids. V was cut by 5 bases and J by 11 bases, with 18 bases left in between. Here the CDR3 reads CASSLPNFEGQYF. CDR3 nucleotide sequence: TGTGCCAGCAGTCTTCCTAACTTCGAAGGGCAGTACTTC.

This clonotype was seen a few times. The rearrangement joins TRBV29-1 to TRBJ1-1; 7 bases are a match to TRBD1. The CDR3 totals 14 residues. The germline gives CDR1 SQVTM, CDR2 ANQGSEA. V lost 7 bases and J lost 3; bases outside the gene matches: 11. The CDR3 nucleotides are TGCAGCGCTACACAGGGGCGGCGTTACACTGAAGCTTTCTTT. Its translation is CSATQGRRYTEAFF. Supplemented by reference TRBV29-1 and TRBJ1-1, the full variable domain reads SAVISQKPSRDICQRGTSLTIQCQVDSQVTMMFWYRQQPGQSLTLIATANQGSEATYESGFVIDKFPISRPNLTFSTLTVSNMSPEDSSIYLCSATQGRRYTEAFFGQGTRLTVV.

The chain recombines TRBV27 with TRBJ1-5, with D possibly matching TRBD1 (6 bases). V lost 0 bases, J lost 2 bases, and 11 bases lay in between. This CDR3 is built from 16 residues. Per germline, CDR1 MNHEY and CDR2 SMNVEV (reference sequence). The CDR3 reads CASSLSAGVGNQPQHF. For the CDR3, the DNA is TGTGCCAGCAGTTTATCAGCAGGGGTAGGCAATCAGCCCCAGCATTTT.

CDR3 in amino acids: CSAYRDIRYNEQFF. The CDR3 bases are TGCAGTGCTTACCGGGACATCCGGTACAATGAGCAGTTCTTC. The chain is built from TRBV20-1 and TRBJ2-1; possibly TRBD1 for D (6 bases). With 5 bases removed from V and 4 bases from J, the gap between germline ends came to 15 bases. CDR3 size: 14 residues. The germline V gene encodes CDR1 DFQATT and CDR2 SNEGSKA (reference sequence).

The chain joins TRBV10-3 to TRBJ2-3; no clear D. The CDR3 totals 13 residues. Between the trimmed V and J ends, which lost 3 bases and 3 bases, there was a span of 7 bases. Germline CDR1 and CDR2: ENHRY and SYGVKD. The CDR3 spells CAISDYSTDTQYF. For the CDR3, the DNA is TGTGCCATCAGTGACTACTCAACAGATACGCAGTATTTT.

Concerning this clonotype itself: At one end the junction does not follow the germline gene, possibly because of a read error. The gene calls are TRBV7-3 and TRBJ2-3; 9 nucleotides agree with TRBD2. This CDR3 contains 15 residues. CDR1 is SGHTA and CDR2 is FQGTGA in the germline V gene. CDR3 in DNA: TGTGCCAGTAGCTCCGCGGCGGGGGGGAGGGATACGCAGTATTTT. Protein sequence: CASSSAAGGRDTQYF.

The V call is TRBV12-3 or TRBV12-4, the J call TRBJ2-4, with 8 bases fitting TRBD2. The CDR3 spans 16 residues. The junction had 9 bases not matched to a gene; V was cut back by 2 bases and J by 6 bases. This CDR3 is CASSLLGREVGNIQYF. Written as DNA, the CDR3 is TGTGCCAGCAGTTTATTAGGGCGGGAGGTCGGAAACATTCAGTACTTC.